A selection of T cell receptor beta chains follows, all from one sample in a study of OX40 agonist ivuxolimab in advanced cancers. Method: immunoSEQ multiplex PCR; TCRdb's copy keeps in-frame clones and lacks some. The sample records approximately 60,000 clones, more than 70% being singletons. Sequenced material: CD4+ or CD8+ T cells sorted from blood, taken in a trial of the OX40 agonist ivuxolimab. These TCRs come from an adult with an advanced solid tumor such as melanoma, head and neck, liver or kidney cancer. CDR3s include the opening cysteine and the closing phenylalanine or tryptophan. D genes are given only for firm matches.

CDR3 DNA: TGTGCCAGCAGATACACCGGGGAGCTGTTTTTT; CDR3 protein: CASRYTGELFF; J gene: TRBJ2-2; D gene: NA; V gene: TRBV6-1
CDR3 DNA: TGTGCCAGCAATAAGGGACAGGCGAACTATGGCTACACCTTC; CDR3 protein: CASNKGQANYGYTF; J gene: TRBJ1-2; D gene: TRBD1; V gene: TRBV6-5
CDR3 DNA: TGTGCCAGCAGCGTAAATATCGGGACAGGCTCCACTGGGGATGGCTACACCTTC; CDR3 protein: CASSVNIGTGSTGDGYTF; J gene: TRBJ1-2; D gene: TRBD1; V gene: TRBV9
CDR3 DNA: TGTGCCAGTAGCCTTTCGGGGGGCCCGGAGCCCCAGCATTTT; CDR3 protein: CASSLSGGPEPQHF; J gene: TRBJ1-5; D gene: NA; V gene: TRBV19
CDR3 DNA: TGTGCCAGCAGCAACAGGGATCTTAGCACAGATACGCAGTATTTT; CDR3 protein: CASSNRDLSTDTQYF; J gene: TRBJ2-3; D gene: NA; V gene: TRBV7-9
CDR3 DNA: TGTGCCAGCAGTTTTCGGGGGCGCACAGATACGCAGTATTTT; CDR3 protein: CASSFRGRTDTQYF; J gene: TRBJ2-3; D gene: NA; V gene: TRBV28
CDR3 DNA: TGCGCCAGCAGCCATAGATCGGTAAACACCGGGGAGCTGTTTTTT; CDR3 protein: CASSHRSVNTGELFF; J gene: TRBJ2-2; D gene: NA; V gene: TRBV4-1
CDR3 DNA: TGTGCCAGCAGCTTGGTATCTAACAGCCAAGAGACCCAGTACTTC; CDR3 protein: CASSLVSNSQETQYF; J gene: TRBJ2-5; D gene: NA; V gene: TRBV5-4
CDR3 DNA: TGTGCCAGCAGTACTCTTCCGGGACTAGCGGGAGGGAACAATGAGCAGTTCTTC; CDR3 protein: CASSTLPGLAGGNNEQFF; J gene: TRBJ2-1; D gene: TRBD2; V gene: TRBV28
CDR3 DNA: TGTGCCAGCAGCCTAGAGGGGCGGGAGAGTAACACCGGGGAGCTGTTTTTT; CDR3 protein: CASSLEGRESNTGELFF; J gene: TRBJ2-2; D gene: TRBD2; V gene: TRBV4-2
CDR3 DNA: TGTGCCAGCAGCCAAGGTGCTAGCGGGGGCCTCGGGGAGCTGTTTTTT; CDR3 protein: CASSQGASGGLGELFF; J gene: TRBJ2-2; D gene: TRBD2; V gene: TRBV4-2
CDR3 DNA: TGTGCCTCCGGGAAGGGACTACAGTACCAAGAGACCCAGTACTTC; CDR3 protein: CASGKGLQYQETQYF; J gene: TRBJ2-5; D gene: TRBD2; V gene: TRBV5-8
CDR3 DNA: TGCGCCAGCAGTGAAACAGTGAACACCGGGGAGCTGTTTTTT; CDR3 protein: CASSETVNTGELFF; J gene: TRBJ2-2; D gene: NA; V gene: TRBV10-1
CDR3 DNA: TGCGCCAGCAGCCACACAGGGCTTGGGGGCACAGATACGCAGTATTTT; CDR3 protein: CASSHTGLGGTDTQYF; J gene: TRBJ2-3; D gene: NA; V gene: TRBV4-1
CDR3 DNA: TGCGCCAGCGGGGGACAGGGACTCTATGGCTACACCTTC; CDR3 protein: CASGGQGLYGYTF; J gene: TRBJ1-2; D gene: TRBD1; V gene: TRBV10-2
CDR3 DNA: TGTGCCAGCACCACCAGGGGGGCAGCCTTACAAGAGACCCAGTACTTC; CDR3 protein: CASTTRGAALQETQYF; J gene: TRBJ2-5; D gene: NA; V gene: TRBV7-9
CDR3 DNA: TGTGCCAGCAGCGTAGGGTCCACCCATCAGCCCCAGCATTTT; CDR3 protein: CASSVGSTHQPQHF; J gene: TRBJ1-5; D gene: NA; V gene: TRBV9
CDR3 DNA: TGTGCCAGCAGTGGTCGGACCACCTCTGGAAACACCATATATTTT; CDR3 protein: CASSGRTTSGNTIYF; J gene: TRBJ1-3; D gene: NA; V gene: TRBV6-1